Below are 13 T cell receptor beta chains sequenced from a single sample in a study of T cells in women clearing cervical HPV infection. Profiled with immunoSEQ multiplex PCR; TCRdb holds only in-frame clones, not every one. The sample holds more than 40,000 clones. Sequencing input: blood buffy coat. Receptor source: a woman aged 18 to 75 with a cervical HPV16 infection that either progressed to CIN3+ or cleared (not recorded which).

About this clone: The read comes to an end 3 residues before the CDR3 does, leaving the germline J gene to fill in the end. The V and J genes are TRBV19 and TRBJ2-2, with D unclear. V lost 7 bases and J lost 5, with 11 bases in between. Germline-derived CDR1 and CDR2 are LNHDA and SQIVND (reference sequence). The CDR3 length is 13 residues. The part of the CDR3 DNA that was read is TGTGCCAGTACCCTACCCGGGACCGGGGAG. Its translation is CASTLPGTGE. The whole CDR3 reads CASTLPGTGELFF.

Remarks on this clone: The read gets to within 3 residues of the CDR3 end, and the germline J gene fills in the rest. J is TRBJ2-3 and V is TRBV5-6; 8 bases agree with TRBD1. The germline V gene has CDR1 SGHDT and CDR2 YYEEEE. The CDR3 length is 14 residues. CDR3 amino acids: CASSTRQGRETQYF. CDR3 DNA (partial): TGTGCCAGCAGCACCCGACAGGGGAGAGAGACG.

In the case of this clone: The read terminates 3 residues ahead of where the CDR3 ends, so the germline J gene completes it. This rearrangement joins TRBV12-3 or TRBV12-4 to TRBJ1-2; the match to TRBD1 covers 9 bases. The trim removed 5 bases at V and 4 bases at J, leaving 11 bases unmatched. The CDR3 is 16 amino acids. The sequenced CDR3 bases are TGTGCCAGCAGTCGCCCTAATCCGGGACAGGGCTATGGC. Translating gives CASSRPNPGQGYG. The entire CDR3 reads CASSRPNPGQGYGYTF.

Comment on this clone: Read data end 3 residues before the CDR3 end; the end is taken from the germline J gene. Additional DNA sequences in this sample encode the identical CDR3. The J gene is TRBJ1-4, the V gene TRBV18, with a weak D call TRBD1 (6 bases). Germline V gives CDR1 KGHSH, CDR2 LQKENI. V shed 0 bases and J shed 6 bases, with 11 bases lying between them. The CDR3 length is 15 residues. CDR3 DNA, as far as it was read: TGTGCCAGCTCACCACCTAACTACAGGGATGAAAAA. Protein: CASSPPNYRDEK. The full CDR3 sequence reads CASSPPNYRDEKLFF.

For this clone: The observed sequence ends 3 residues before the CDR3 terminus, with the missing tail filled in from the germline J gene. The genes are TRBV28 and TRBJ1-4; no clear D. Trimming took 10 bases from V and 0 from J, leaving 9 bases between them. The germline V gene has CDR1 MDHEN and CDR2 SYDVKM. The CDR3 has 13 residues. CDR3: CATLSSTNEKLFF. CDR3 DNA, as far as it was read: TGTGCCACCCTATCCTCAACTAATGAAAAA. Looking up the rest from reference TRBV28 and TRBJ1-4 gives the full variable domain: DVKVTQSSRYLVKRTGEKVFLECVQDMDHENMFWYRQDPGLGLRLIYFSYDVKMKEKGDIPEGYSVSREKKERFSLILESASTNQTSMYLCATLSSTNEKLFFGSGTQLSVL.

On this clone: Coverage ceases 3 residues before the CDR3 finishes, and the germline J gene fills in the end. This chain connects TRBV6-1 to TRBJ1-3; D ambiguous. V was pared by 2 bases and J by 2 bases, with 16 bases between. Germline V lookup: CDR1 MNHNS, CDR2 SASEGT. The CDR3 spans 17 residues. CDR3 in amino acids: CASSEWYPPPAGNTIYF. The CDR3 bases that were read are TGTGCCAGCAGTGAATGGTACCCTCCTCCGGCTGGAAACACC.

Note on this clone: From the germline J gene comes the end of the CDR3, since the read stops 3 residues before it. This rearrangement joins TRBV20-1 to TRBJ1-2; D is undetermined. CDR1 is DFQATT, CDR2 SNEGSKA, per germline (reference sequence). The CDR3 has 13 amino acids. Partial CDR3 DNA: TGCAGTGCTATACTACGGAGCTCCTACGAC. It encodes CSAILRSSYD. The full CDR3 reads CSAILRSSYDYTF.

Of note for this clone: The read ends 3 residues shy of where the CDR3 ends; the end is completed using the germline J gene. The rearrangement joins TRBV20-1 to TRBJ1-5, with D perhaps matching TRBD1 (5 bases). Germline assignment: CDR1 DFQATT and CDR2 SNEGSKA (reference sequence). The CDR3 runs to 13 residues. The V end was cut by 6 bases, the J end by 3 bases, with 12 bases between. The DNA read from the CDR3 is TGCAGTGCAGCCCAGGGTTCCAATCAGCCC. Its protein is CSAAQGSNQP. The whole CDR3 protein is CSAAQGSNQPQHF.

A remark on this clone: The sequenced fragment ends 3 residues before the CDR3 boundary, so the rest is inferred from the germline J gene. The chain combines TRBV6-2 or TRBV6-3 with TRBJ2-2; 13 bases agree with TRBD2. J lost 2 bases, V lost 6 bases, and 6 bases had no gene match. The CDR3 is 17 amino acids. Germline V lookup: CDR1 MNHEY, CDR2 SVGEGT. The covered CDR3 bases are TGTGCCAGCAGGCTAACTAGCGGGGGGGCCAACACCGGGGAG. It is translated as CASRLTSGGANTGE. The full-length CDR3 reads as CASRLTSGGANTGELFF.

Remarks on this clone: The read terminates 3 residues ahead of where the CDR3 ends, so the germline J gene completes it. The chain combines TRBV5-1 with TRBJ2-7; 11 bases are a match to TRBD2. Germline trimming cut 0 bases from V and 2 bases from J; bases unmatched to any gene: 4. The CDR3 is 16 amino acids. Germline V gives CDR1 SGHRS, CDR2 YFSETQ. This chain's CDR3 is CASSLVAGGTPYEQYF. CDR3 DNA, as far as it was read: TGCGCCAGCAGCTTGGTAGCGGGGGGGACTCCCTACGAG.

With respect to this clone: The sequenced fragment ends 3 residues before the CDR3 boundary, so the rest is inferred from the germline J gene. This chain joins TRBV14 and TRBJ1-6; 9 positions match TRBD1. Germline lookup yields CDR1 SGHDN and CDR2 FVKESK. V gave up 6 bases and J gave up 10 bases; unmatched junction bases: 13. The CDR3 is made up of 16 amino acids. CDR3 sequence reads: CASSNRGPFRYSPLHF. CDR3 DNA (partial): TGTGCCAGCAGTAACAGGGGGCCGTTTAGGTACTCACCC. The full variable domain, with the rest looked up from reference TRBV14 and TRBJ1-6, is EAGVTQFPSHSVIEKGQTVTLRCDPISGHDNLYWYRRVMGKEIKFLLHFVKESKQDESGMPNNRFLAERTGGTYSTLKVQPAELEDSGVYFCASSNRGPFRYSPLHFGNGTRLTVT.

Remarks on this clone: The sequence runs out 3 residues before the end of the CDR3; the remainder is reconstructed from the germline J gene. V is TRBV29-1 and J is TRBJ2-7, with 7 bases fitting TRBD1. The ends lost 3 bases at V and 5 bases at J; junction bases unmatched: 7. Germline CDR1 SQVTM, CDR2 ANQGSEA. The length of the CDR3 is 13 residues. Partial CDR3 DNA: TGCAGCGTTGATATCCAGGGGGTCCACGAG. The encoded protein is CSVDIQGVHE. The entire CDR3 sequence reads CSVDIQGVHEQYF.

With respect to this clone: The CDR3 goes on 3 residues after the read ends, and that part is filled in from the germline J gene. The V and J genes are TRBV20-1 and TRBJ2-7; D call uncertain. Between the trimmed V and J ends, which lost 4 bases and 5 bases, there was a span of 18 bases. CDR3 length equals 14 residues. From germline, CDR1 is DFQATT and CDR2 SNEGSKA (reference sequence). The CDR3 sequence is CSATPTEGFHEQYF. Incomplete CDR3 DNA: TGCAGTGCTACGCCCACCGAAGGGTTCCACGAG.